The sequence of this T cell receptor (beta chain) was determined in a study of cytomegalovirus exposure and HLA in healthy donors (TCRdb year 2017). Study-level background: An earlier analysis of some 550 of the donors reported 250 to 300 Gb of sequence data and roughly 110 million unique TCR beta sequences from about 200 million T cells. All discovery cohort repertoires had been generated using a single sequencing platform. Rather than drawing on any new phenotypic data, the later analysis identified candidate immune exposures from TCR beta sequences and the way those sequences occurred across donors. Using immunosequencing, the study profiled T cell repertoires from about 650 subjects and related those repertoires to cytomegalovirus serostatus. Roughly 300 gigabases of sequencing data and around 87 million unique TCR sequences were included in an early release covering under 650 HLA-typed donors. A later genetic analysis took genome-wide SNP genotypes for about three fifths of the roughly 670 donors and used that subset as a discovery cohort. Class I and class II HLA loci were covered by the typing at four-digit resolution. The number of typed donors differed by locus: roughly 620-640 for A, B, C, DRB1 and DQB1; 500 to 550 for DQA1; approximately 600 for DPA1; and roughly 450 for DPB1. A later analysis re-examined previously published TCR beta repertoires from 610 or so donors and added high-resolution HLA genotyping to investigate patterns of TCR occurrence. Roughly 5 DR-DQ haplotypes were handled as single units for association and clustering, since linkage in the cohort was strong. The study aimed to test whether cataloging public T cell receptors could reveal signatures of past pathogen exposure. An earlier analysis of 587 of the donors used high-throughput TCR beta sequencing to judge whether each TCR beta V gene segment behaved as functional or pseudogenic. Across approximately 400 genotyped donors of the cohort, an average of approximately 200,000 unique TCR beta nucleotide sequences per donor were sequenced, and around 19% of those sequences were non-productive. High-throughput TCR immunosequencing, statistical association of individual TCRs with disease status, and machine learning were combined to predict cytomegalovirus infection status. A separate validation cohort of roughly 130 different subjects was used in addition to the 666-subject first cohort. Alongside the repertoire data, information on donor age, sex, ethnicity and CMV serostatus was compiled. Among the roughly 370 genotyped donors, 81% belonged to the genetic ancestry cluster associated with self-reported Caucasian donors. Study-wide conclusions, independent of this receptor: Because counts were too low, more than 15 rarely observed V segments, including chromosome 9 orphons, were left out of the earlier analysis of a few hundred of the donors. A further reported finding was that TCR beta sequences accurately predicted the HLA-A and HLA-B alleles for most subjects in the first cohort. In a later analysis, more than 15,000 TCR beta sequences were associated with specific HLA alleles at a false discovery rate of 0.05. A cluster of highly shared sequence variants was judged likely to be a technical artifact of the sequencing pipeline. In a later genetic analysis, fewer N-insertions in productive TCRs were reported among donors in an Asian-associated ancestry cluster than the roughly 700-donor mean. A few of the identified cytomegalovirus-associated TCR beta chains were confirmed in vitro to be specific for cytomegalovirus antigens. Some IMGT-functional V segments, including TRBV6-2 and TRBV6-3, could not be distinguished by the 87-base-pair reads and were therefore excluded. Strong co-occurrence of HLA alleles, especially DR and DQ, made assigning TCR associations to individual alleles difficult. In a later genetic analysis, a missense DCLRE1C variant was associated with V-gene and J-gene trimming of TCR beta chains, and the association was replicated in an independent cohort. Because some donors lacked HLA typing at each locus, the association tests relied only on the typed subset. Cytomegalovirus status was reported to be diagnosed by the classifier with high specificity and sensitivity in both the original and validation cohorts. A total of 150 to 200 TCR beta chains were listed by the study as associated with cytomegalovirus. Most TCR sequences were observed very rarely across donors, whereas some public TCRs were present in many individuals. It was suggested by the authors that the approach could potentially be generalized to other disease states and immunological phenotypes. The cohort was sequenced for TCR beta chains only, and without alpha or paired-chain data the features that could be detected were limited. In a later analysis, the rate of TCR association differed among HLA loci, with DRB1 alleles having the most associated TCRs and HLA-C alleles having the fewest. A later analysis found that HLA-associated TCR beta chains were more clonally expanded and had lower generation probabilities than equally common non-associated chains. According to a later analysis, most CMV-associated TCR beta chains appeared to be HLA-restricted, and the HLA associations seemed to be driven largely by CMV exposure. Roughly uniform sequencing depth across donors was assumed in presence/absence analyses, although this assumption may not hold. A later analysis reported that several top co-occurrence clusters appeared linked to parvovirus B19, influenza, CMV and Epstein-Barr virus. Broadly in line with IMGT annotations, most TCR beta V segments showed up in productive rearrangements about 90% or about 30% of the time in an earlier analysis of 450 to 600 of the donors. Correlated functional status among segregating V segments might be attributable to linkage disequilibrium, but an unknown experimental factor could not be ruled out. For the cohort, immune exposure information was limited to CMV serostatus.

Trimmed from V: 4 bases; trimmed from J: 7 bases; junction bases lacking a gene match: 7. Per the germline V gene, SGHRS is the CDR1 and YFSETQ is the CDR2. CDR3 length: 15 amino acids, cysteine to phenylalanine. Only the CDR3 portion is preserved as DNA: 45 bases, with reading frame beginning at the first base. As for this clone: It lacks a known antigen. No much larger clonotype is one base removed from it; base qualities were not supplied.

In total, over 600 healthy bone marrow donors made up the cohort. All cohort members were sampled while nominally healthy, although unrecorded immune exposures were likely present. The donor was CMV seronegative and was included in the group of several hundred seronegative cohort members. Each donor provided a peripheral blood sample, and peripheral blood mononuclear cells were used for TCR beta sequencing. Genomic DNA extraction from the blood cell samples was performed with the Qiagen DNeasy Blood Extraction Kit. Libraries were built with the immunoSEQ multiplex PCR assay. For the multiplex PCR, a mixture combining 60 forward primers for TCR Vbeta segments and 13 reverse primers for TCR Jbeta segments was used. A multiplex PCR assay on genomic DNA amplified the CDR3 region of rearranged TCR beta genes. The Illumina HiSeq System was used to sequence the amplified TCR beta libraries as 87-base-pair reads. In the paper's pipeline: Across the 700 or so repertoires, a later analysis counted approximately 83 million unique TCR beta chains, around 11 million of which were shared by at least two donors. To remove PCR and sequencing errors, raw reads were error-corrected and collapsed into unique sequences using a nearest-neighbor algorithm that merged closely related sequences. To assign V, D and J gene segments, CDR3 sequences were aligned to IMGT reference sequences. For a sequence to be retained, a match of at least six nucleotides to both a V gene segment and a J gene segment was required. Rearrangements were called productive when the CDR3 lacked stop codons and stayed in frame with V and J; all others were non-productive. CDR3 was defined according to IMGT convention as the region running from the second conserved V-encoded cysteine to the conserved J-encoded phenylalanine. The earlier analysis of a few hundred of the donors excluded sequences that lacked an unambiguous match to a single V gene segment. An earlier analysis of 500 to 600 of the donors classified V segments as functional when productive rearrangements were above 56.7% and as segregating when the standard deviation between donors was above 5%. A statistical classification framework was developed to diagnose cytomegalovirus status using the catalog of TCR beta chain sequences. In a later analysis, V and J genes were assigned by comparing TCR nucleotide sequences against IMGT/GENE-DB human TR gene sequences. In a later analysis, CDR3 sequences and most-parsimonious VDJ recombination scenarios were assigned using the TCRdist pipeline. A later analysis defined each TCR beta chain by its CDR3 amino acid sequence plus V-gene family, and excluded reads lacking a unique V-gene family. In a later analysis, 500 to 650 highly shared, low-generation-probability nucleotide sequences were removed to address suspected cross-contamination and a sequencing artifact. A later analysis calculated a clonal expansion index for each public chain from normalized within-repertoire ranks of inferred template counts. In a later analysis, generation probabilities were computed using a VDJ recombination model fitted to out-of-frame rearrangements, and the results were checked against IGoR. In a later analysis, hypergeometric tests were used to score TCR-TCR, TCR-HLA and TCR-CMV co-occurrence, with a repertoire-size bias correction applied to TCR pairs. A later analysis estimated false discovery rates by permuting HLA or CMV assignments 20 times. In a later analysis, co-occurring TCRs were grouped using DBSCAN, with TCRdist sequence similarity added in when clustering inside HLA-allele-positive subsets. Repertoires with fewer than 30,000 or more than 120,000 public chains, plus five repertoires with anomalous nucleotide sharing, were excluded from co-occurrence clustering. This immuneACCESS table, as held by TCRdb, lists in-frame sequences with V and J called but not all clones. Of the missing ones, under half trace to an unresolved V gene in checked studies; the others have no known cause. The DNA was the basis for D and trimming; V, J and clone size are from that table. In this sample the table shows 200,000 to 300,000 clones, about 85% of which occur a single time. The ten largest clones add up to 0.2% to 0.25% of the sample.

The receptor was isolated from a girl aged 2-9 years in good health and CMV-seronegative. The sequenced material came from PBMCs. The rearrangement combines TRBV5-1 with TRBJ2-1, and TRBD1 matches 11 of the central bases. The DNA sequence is TGCGCCAGCAGCGTCCCGGGACAGGGGGTGAATGAGCAGTTCTTC. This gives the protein CASSVPGQGVNEQFF.